This passage covers 29 T cell receptor beta chains from one sample sequenced in a study of cytomegalovirus exposure and HLA in healthy donors. The PCR was carried out with 60 Vbeta primers and 13 Jbeta primers. The table came from immunoSEQ multiplex PCR; TCRdb's copy has only in-frame clones and leaves some out. In the table there are around 200,000 clones, 65% to 90% of which are singletons. Sequencing used PBMCs. The receptors were gathered from a woman aged 50 to 60 in good health and CMV-seronegative.

The rearrangement joins TRBV19 to TRBJ1-5; tentative D call: TRBD1 (5 bases). The CDR3 is 15 residues long. The V gene lost 4 bases and the J gene lost 7 bases, with 17 bases spanning the gap. Looked up from germline, CDR1 is LNHDA and CDR2 is SQIVND (reference sequence). The chain's CDR3 is CASSRDSRGIQPQHF. In DNA, the CDR3 is TGTGCCAGTAGTAGGGACTCAAGGGGAATACAGCCCCAGCATTTT.

The rearrangement joins TRBV6-6 to TRBJ2-3; D may be TRBD1 (5 bases). The CDR3 totals 12 residues. The germline V gene encodes CDR1 MNHNY and CDR2 SVGAGI (reference sequence). Trimming left V 7 bases short and J 5 bases short, with 10 bases between. CDR3 in DNA: TGTGCCAGCATCGACCAGGGAGATACGCAGTATTTT. Translation: CASIDQGDTQYF.

This chain links TRBV11-2 with TRBJ1-2; 7 bases are a match to TRBD1. The CDR3 has 15 residues. Trimming took 1 base from V and 5 from J; bases not matched to a gene: 7. Germline V gene lookup returns CDR1 SGHAT and CDR2 FQNNGV. CDR3 amino acids: CASSLGRDRRYGYTF. In DNA, the CDR3 is TGTGCCAGCAGCTTAGGGCGGGACAGAAGATATGGCTACACCTTC. Drawing the rest from reference TRBV11-2 and TRBJ1-2, the complete variable domain is EAGVAQSPRYKIIEKRQSVAFWCNPISGHATLYWYQQILGQGPKLLIQFQNNGVVDDSQLPKDRFSAERLKGVDSTLKIQPAKLEDSAVYLCASSLGRDRRYGYTFGSGTRLTVV.

The chain has TRBV5-4 and TRBJ1-1; D is unresolved. This CDR3 has 12 residues. Looked up from germline, CDR1 is SGHNT and CDR2 is YYREEE (reference sequence). The V gene lost 0 bases and the J gene lost 5 bases, with 5 bases spanning the gap. The CDR3 spells CASSLGATEAFF. The CDR3 coding sequence is TGTGCCAGCAGCTTGGGGGCTACTGAAGCTTTCTTT. Full variable domain (rest looked up from reference TRBV5-4 and TRBJ1-1): ETGVTQSPTHLIKTRGQQVTLRCSSQSGHNTVSWYQQALGQGPQFIFQYYREEENGRGNFPPRFSGLQFPNYSSELNVNALELDDSALYLCASSLGATEAFFGQGTRLTVV.

Only a few counts were recorded for this clone. The CDR3 reads CASSPGEGSPEAFF. Written as DNA, the CDR3 is TGCGCCAGCAGCCCTGGGGAGGGGTCCCCTGAAGCTTTCTTT. J is TRBJ1-1 and V is TRBV5-1; tentative D call: TRBD1 (5 bases). CDR1 is SGHRS, CDR2 YFSETQ, per germline. V lost 4 bases and J 6 bases, leaving 16 bases between the germline ends. The CDR3 consists of 14 residues.

The J gene is TRBJ1-5, the V gene TRBV6-5; D perhaps matches TRBD1 (5 bases). Trimming left V 2 bases short and J 2 bases short, with 10 bases between. The CDR3 spans 15 residues. In germline, CDR1 is MNHEY, CDR2 SVGAGI. For the CDR3, the DNA is TGTGCCAGCAGTTACACTTGGGGCCGCAATCAGCCCCAGCATTTT. Encoded protein: CASSYTWGRNQPQHF.

The rearrangement joins TRBV2 to TRBJ1-1; D might be TRBD1 (6 bases). This CDR3 is 15 amino acids long. Between the trimmed V and J ends, which lost 9 bases and 7 bases, there was a span of 24 bases. Germline assignment: CDR1 SNHLY and CDR2 FYNNEI. The CDR3 nucleotides are TGTGCCAGGAAGAGGGAGGGGGGCGCATCCCTTGAAGCTTTCTTT. Translation gives CARKREGGASLEAFF.

The chain employs TRBV6-1 and TRBJ2-7; possible D gene TRBD2, 5 bases. The germline CDR1 and CDR2 sequences are MNHNS and SASEGT. The germline V and J ends were trimmed by 0 bases and 4 bases, with 7 bases remaining between them. This CDR3 region has 13 residues. This chain's CDR3 is CASSEAGSYEQYF. The CDR3 bases are TGTGCCAGCAGTGAAGCGGGGAGTTACGAGCAGTACTTC.

This clone turned up a few times. This chain links TRBV7-3 with TRBJ2-7; 8 bases are shared with TRBD2. J was trimmed by 2 bases and V by 2 bases; bases with no gene match: 8. The CDR3 runs 16 residues. CDR1 SGHTA and CDR2 FQGTGA come from the germline V gene. CDR3 nucleotide sequence: TGTGCCAGCAGCTTAGCACGAATAGCGGGGCCCTACGAGCAGTACTTC. It encodes CASSLARIAGPYEQYF. Combining the CDR3 with reference TRBV7-3 and TRBJ2-7 gives the whole variable domain GAGVSQTPSNKVTEKGKYVELRCDPISGHTALYWYRQSLGQGPEFLIYFQGTGAADDSGLPNDRFFAVRPEGSVSTLKIQRTERGDSAVYLCASSLARIAGPYEQYFGPGTRLTVT.

The V call is TRBV2, the J call TRBJ1-5; 7 bases agree with TRBD1. J lost 3 bases, V lost 6 bases, and 8 bases had no gene match. The germline CDR1 and CDR2 sequences are SNHLY and FYNNEI. The CDR3 covers 15 residues. CDR3: CASRYTTGVNQPQHF. The CDR3 bases are TGTGCCAGCAGATATACTACAGGGGTCAATCAGCCCCAGCATTTT.

This sequence joins TRBV9 and TRBJ1-1, with D possibly TRBD1 on 5 matching bases. This CDR3 comprises 13 residues. Germline V CDR1 and CDR2: SGDLS, YYNGEE. V dropped 7 bases and J dropped 0 bases, with 10 bases sitting between them. CDR3 sequence: CASSGGMNTEAFF. DNA of the CDR3: TGTGCCAGCTCGGGGGGGATGAACACTGAAGCTTTCTTT.

The chain is built from TRBV4-3 and TRBJ1-2, with 11 bases fitting TRBD1. Germline loops: CDR1 LGHNA, CDR2 YSLEER. V trimming: 0 bases; J trimming: 5 bases; junction bases outside the gene matches: 5. The CDR3 runs to 16 residues. The DNA of the CDR3 is TGCGCCAGCAGCCAAGATCTAGGACAGGGGGCTTATGGCTACACCTTC. Translating it yields CASSQDLGQGAYGYTF.

V is TRBV19 and J is TRBJ1-5, with TRBD1 matching over 8 bases. From germline, CDR1 is LNHDA and CDR2 SQIVND (reference sequence). Trimming took 6 bases from V and 7 from J; bases not matched to a gene: 5. This CDR3 contains 13 residues. The CDR3 region has the DNA TGTGCCAGTAGCACGGGACAGGACCAGCCCCAGCATTTT. It encodes CASSTGQDQPQHF.

The DNA for the CDR3 is TGTGCCTGGAGTGTAACCCGAAGAGATCGGTTCTTC. Translated: CAWSVTRRDRFF. The chain carries TRBV30 and TRBJ2-1; D gene uncertain. Germline V gene data show CDR1 as GTSNPN and CDR2 as SVGIG (reference sequence). Trimming removed 0 bases at V and 15 bases at J, with 15 bases between. The CDR3 runs to 12 residues.

The genes are TRBV27 and TRBJ2-3; D possibly corresponds to TRBD2 (8 bases). Per germline, CDR1 MNHEY and CDR2 SMNVEV (reference sequence). The CDR3 has 15 residues. Trimming took 6 bases from V and 4 from J, leaving 17 bases between them. Here the CDR3 reads CASRQGGLVSDTQYF. The CDR3 DNA reads TGTGCCAGCAGGCAGGGGGGACTAGTTTCAGATACGCAGTATTTT.

In DNA form, the CDR3 reads TGTGCCAGCAGCCAAGTGGGACTAGCGGGAGGAGGCGCCGAGCAGTACTTC. It specifies CASSQVGLAGGGAEQYF. The J gene is TRBJ2-7, the V gene TRBV4-2, with 15 bases matching TRBD2. Per the germline V gene, CDR1 is LGHNA and CDR2 is YNFKEQ. This CDR3 comprises 17 residues. The V and J ends lost 1 base and 6 bases, in that order; junction bases with no gene match: 7.

The chain is built from TRBV4-1 and TRBJ1-5; TRBD1 might be the D (6 bases). Per the germline V gene, CDR1 is MGHRA and CDR2 is YSYEKL. Between the trimmed V and J ends, which lost 5 bases and 3 bases, there was a span of 11 bases. The CDR3 consists of 14 residues. The CDR3 reads CASSGQINNQPQHF. CDR3 in DNA: TGCGCCAGCAGCGGACAGATCAACAATCAGCCCCAGCATTTT.

The chain links TRBV6-5 to TRBJ1-1, with D perhaps matching TRBD1 (6 bases). The ends were cut back, 5 bases at V and 7 bases at J, with 8 bases in the middle. CDR3 length: 11 residues. Germline V CDR1 and CDR2: MNHEY, SVGAGI. The CDR3 sequence: CASSPDSEAFF. Here the CDR3 DNA reads TGTGCCAGCAGTCCGGACAGTGAAGCTTTCTTT.

The chain recombines TRBV14 with TRBJ2-1; 7 bases are a match to TRBD2. The CDR3 length is 16 residues. The germline CDR1 and CDR2 sequences are SGHDN and FVKESK. V gave up 3 bases and J gave up 0 bases; unmatched junction bases: 5. The CDR3 loop is CASSQVAGGSYNEQFF. CDR3 bases: TGTGCCAGCAGCCAGGTAGCGGGCGGCTCCTACAATGAGCAGTTCTTC. Complete variable domain (other parts from reference TRBV14 and TRBJ2-1): EAGVTQFPSHSVIEKGQTVTLRCDPISGHDNLYWYRRVMGKEIKFLLHFVKESKQDESGMPNNRFLAERTGGTYSTLKVQPAELEDSGVYFCASSQVAGGSYNEQFFGPGTRLTVL.

J is TRBJ2-3 and V is TRBV6-5; 9 bases line up with TRBD1. CDR1 is MNHEY, CDR2 SVGAGI, per germline. With 6 bases clipped from V and 6 bases from J, the junction kept 10 bases outside the gene matches. The CDR3 totals 15 residues. CDR3 loop: CASSLQGAAVDTQYF. In DNA form, the CDR3 reads TGTGCCAGCAGCCTACAGGGGGCGGCCGTGGATACGCAGTATTTT.

The chain joins TRBV28 to TRBJ1-2; D is unresolved. Trimming pared 3 bases from V and 2 bases from J, leaving 13 bases between. The germline V gene has CDR1 MDHEN and CDR2 SYDVKM. The CDR3 is 15 residues long. CDR3 sequence: CASSFRLKTNYGYTF. CDR3 nucleotide sequence: TGTGCCAGCAGTTTCCGACTAAAGACCAACTATGGCTACACCTTC.

Comment on this clone: Other nucleotide sequences in the sample specify the same CDR3. The CDR3, as DNA: TGTGCCAGCAGCTTACAGGGTTACGAGCAGTACTTC. Amino acid sequence: CASSLQGYEQYF. This chain connects TRBV7-9 to TRBJ2-7, with TRBD1 as a possible D gene (5 bases). This CDR3 comprises 12 residues. CDR1 SEHNR and CDR2 FQNEAQ come from the germline V gene (reference sequence). The ends were cut back, 2 bases at V and 4 bases at J, with 6 bases in the middle.

The V and J genes are TRBV29-1 and TRBJ1-1; maybe TRBD1 (6 bases). Per germline, CDR1 SQVTM and CDR2 ANQGSEA. The CDR3 has 13 amino acids. V was clipped by 5 bases and J by 3 bases, with 13 bases between them. CDR3 residues: CSVPTGRDTEAFF. The CDR3 region has the DNA TGCAGCGTTCCTACAGGGAGGGACACTGAAGCTTTCTTT.

The V gene is TRBV27, the J gene TRBJ2-7; D is perhaps TRBD2 (6 bases). Trimming stripped 8 bases from V and 2 bases from J, with 16 bases between. CDR1 is MNHEY, CDR2 SMNVEV, per germline (reference sequence). The CDR3 totals 14 residues. The CDR3 here is CASGFTTSPYEQYF. The DNA for the CDR3 is TGTGCCAGCGGGTTCACGACTAGTCCCTACGAGCAGTACTTC.

J is TRBJ2-2 and V is TRBV7-8; D gene ambiguous. Per the germline V gene, CDR1 is SGHVS and CDR2 is FQNEAQ. The CDR3 length is 16 residues. V lost 3 bases and J lost 0, with 11 bases in between. This CDR3 is CASSFRWLTNTGELFF. The CDR3 nucleotides read TGTGCCAGCAGCTTCAGGTGGCTGACGAACACCGGGGAGCTGTTTTTT.

V usage is TRBV27 and J usage is TRBJ2-5; 8 bases are shared with TRBD1. This CDR3 has 15 residues. Germline CDR1 reads MNHEY; CDR2 reads SMNVEV (reference sequence). After removal of 3 bases from V and 4 bases from J, the junction contained 7 bases not matched to a gene. CDR3 region: CASSLDRVPIETQYF. CDR3 coding DNA: TGTGCCAGCAGTTTGGACAGGGTGCCTATAGAGACCCAGTACTTC.

The J gene is TRBJ2-1, the V gene TRBV27; D remains unclear. Germline values: CDR1 MNHEY, CDR2 SMNVEV (reference sequence). The CDR3 covers 15 residues. The V end was cut by 2 bases, the J end by 5 bases, with 13 bases between. CDR3 in amino acids: CASSLRSAGDNEQFF. The CDR3 DNA follows: TGTGCCAGCAGTTTACGGTCAGCCGGAGACAATGAGCAGTTCTTC.

This rearrangement joins TRBV7-9 to TRBJ2-7; 10 bases agree with TRBD1. The CDR3 contains 14 residues. CDR1 and CDR2 from the germline V gene are SEHNR and FQNEAQ (reference sequence). Trimming at V came to 1 base and at J to 6 bases, leaving 3 bases not matched to a gene. This chain's CDR3 is CASSLGTGGSEQYF. For the CDR3, the DNA is TGTGCCAGCAGCTTAGGGACAGGGGGTTCCGAGCAGTACTTC.

The chain carries TRBV6-5 and TRBJ2-4; TRBD1 matches 9 bases. The germline V gene has CDR1 MNHEY and CDR2 SVGAGI. The CDR3 covers 15 residues. V trimming: 2 bases; J trimming: 5 bases; junction bases outside the gene matches: 4. This CDR3 reads CASSYDRGVQNIQYF. The CDR3 coding sequence is TGTGCCAGCAGTTACGACAGGGGGGTACAAAACATTCAGTACTTC.